This is a list of T cell receptor beta chains from one sample in a study of T cells after yellow fever vaccination. TCRdb re-called the 5' RACE reads through MiXCR, storing one row per CDR3 protein. Of 100,000 to 150,000 distinct CDR3 sequences listed, about 6.8% were seen once; the top ten hold approximately 2.7%. The sample was CD4+ T cells sorted from PBMCs, taken approximately 40 days after the first yellow fever vaccination. These receptors were taken from a man younger than 35 who received the YFV17D yellow fever vaccine. CDR3s include the opening cysteine and the closing phenylalanine or tryptophan. Each record gives: clone size, J gene, D gene, V gene, CDR3 protein, CDR3 DNA. D genes are given only for firm matches. Size is omitted from some rows. Given values are once, few, many or a class for expanded clones.

abundance: many
j_gene: TRBJ2-5
d_gene: NA
v_gene: TRBV12-3/TRBV12-4
CDR3aa: CASSKSPSEETQYF
CDR3nt: TGTGCCAGCAGTAAAAGTCCCTCGGAGGAGACCCAGTACTTC

abundance: many
j_gene: TRBJ2-7
d_gene: TRBD2
v_gene: TRBV12-3/TRBV12-4
CDR3aa: CASSLLAGGQEQYF
CDR3nt: TGTGCCAGCAGTTTACTAGCGGGGGGGCAAGAGCAGTACTTC

abundance: many
j_gene: TRBJ2-7
d_gene: TRBD2
v_gene: TRBV20-1
CDR3aa: CSARATSGVDEQYF
CDR3nt: TGCAGTGCTAGGGCGACTAGCGGGGTGGACGAGCAGTACTTC

abundance: many
j_gene: TRBJ1-5
d_gene: NA
v_gene: TRBV28
CDR3aa: CASSLYLSGGHQPQHF
CDR3nt: TGTGCCAGCAGTCTCTACCTTAGCGGGGGTCATCAGCCCCAGCATTTT

abundance: many
j_gene: TRBJ2-2
d_gene: NA
v_gene: TRBV20-1
CDR3aa: CSAGPIQGELFF
CDR3nt: TGCAGTGCAGGGCCTATCCAAGGGGAGCTGTTTTTT

abundance: many
j_gene: TRBJ2-3
d_gene: NA
v_gene: TRBV7-2
CDR3aa: CASSTMTVTDTQYF
CDR3nt: TGTGCCAGCAGCACGATGACCGTCACAGATACGCAGTATTTT

abundance: many
j_gene: TRBJ1-5
d_gene: NA
v_gene: TRBV7-2
CDR3aa: CASSFDSNQPQHF
CDR3nt: TGTGCCAGCAGCTTCGATAGTAATCAGCCCCAGCATTTT

abundance: many
j_gene: TRBJ1-2
d_gene: NA
v_gene: TRBV20-1
CDR3aa: CSASPQGDNYGYTF
CDR3nt: TGCAGTGCCTCCCCTCAAGGAGATAACTATGGCTACACCTTC

abundance: many
j_gene: TRBJ2-3
d_gene: NA
v_gene: TRBV19
CDR3aa: CASSIASDTQYF
CDR3nt: TGTGCCAGTAGTATAGCGTCAGATACGCAGTATTTT

abundance: few
j_gene: TRBJ2-6
d_gene: NA
v_gene: TRBV7-9
CDR3aa: CASSLSFSGANVLTF
CDR3nt: TGTGCCAGCAGCTTATCTTTCTCTGGGGCCAACGTCCTGACTTTC

abundance: many
j_gene: TRBJ1-6
d_gene: TRBD1
v_gene: TRBV5-1
CDR3aa: CASSPTGANSPLHF
CDR3nt: TGCGCCAGCAGCCCGACAGGGGCTAATTCACCCCTCCACTTT

abundance: many
j_gene: TRBJ1-6
d_gene: NA
v_gene: TRBV18
CDR3aa: CASYNTPNSPLHF
CDR3nt: TGTGCCAGTTACAACACCCCCAATTCACCCCTCCACTTT

abundance: many
j_gene: TRBJ2-1
d_gene: TRBD1
v_gene: TRBV30
CDR3aa: CAWSFGTAYNEQFF
CDR3nt: TGTGCCTGGAGTTTCGGGACAGCATACAATGAGCAGTTCTTC

abundance: many
j_gene: TRBJ2-5
d_gene: TRBD2
v_gene: TRBV5-1
CDR3aa: CASSAGTSEGETQYF
CDR3nt: TGCGCCAGCAGCGCTGGGACTAGCGAGGGGGAGACCCAGTACTTC

abundance: many
j_gene: TRBJ1-2
d_gene: NA
v_gene: TRBV5-5
CDR3aa: CASSLPGAGGNYGYTF
CDR3nt: TGTGCCAGCAGCCTCCCGGGGGCAGGAGGGAACTATGGCTACACCTTC

abundance: many
j_gene: TRBJ2-3
d_gene: TRBD1
v_gene: TRBV7-2
CDR3aa: CASRRPGQSTDTQYF
CDR3nt: TGTGCCAGCAGGCGCCCGGGACAGTCCACAGATACGCAGTATTTT

abundance: NA
j_gene: TRBJ1-1
d_gene: NA
v_gene: TRBV7-2
CDR3aa: CASSTDKTYTEAFF
CDR3nt: TGTGCCAGCAGCACCGACAAGACCTACACTGAAGCTTTCTTT

abundance: many
j_gene: TRBJ2-3
d_gene: TRBD2
v_gene: TRBV4-1
CDR3aa: CARSQLAGSLDTQYF
CDR3nt: TGCGCCAGAAGCCAACTAGCGGGGTCGTTAGATACGCAGTATTTT

abundance: many
j_gene: TRBJ2-7
d_gene: NA
v_gene: TRBV7-6
CDR3aa: CASSSWRGGNPYEQYF
CDR3nt: TGTGCCAGCAGCTCCTGGAGGGGCGGGAACCCCTACGAGCAGTACTTC

abundance: many
j_gene: TRBJ1-1
d_gene: NA
v_gene: TRBV4-1
CDR3aa: CASSQLRENTEAFF
CDR3nt: TGCGCCAGCAGCCAATTGAGGGAGAACACTGAAGCTTTCTTT

abundance: many
j_gene: TRBJ1-1
d_gene: NA
v_gene: TRBV4-2
CDR3aa: CASSQDLLNTEAFF
CDR3nt: TGTGCCAGCAGCCAAGATCTGTTGAACACTGAAGCTTTCTTT

abundance: few
j_gene: TRBJ2-1
d_gene: NA
v_gene: TRBV2
CDR3aa: CASSVLDGYNEQFF
CDR3nt: TGTGCCAGCAGTGTCCTGGACGGGTACAATGAGCAGTTCTTC

abundance: many
j_gene: TRBJ2-5
d_gene: TRBD2
v_gene: TRBV12-3/TRBV12-4
CDR3aa: CASSFSGGPLGTQYF
CDR3nt: TGTGCCAGCAGTTTTAGCGGGGGGCCCCTCGGGACCCAGTACTTC

abundance: many
j_gene: TRBJ1-1
d_gene: NA
v_gene: TRBV5-1
CDR3aa: CASSAGQSLEAEAFF
CDR3nt: TGCGCCAGCAGCGCCGGGCAATCGCTGGAGGCTGAAGCTTTCTTT

abundance: many
j_gene: TRBJ1-1
d_gene: NA
v_gene: TRBV4-3
CDR3aa: CASSHLSGTPPRQAFF
CDR3nt: TGCGCCAGCAGCCATCTTTCCGGGACACCTCCTCGGCAAGCTTTCTTT

abundance: many
j_gene: TRBJ1-1
d_gene: TRBD1
v_gene: TRBV27
CDR3aa: CASSPNRGDTEAFF
CDR3nt: TGTGCCAGCAGTCCGAACAGGGGGGACACTGAAGCTTTCTTT

abundance: many
j_gene: TRBJ1-2
d_gene: NA
v_gene: TRBV20-1
CDR3aa: CSASKSGYGGYTF
CDR3nt: TGCAGTGCCTCAAAGTCGGGATATGGTGGCTACACCTTC

abundance: NA
j_gene: TRBJ2-7
d_gene: TRBD1
v_gene: TRBV7-3
CDR3aa: CASSFNRGYEQYF
CDR3nt: TGTGCCAGCAGCTTTAACAGGGGCTACGAGCAGTACTTC

abundance: many
j_gene: TRBJ1-2
d_gene: NA
v_gene: TRBV4-1
CDR3aa: CASSQAAGGRYGYTF
CDR3nt: TGCGCCAGCAGCCAAGCGGCGGGAGGACGCTATGGCTACACCTTC

abundance: many
j_gene: TRBJ2-3
d_gene: NA
v_gene: TRBV7-2
CDR3aa: CASSRGVSVFGTDTQYF
CDR3nt: TGTGCCAGCAGCCGAGGGGTGAGCGTGTTTGGCACAGATACGCAGTATTTT

abundance: many
j_gene: TRBJ2-1
d_gene: TRBD2
v_gene: TRBV12-3/TRBV12-4
CDR3aa: CASSPAGGPYNEQFF
CDR3nt: TGTGCCAGCTCACCAGCGGGGGGCCCCTACAATGAGCAGTTCTTC

abundance: many
j_gene: TRBJ2-4
d_gene: NA
v_gene: TRBV4-1
CDR3aa: CASSQLGLAKNIQYF
CDR3nt: TGCGCCAGCAGCCAACTCGGCCTAGCCAAAAACATTCAGTACTTC

abundance: many
j_gene: TRBJ2-5
d_gene: NA
v_gene: TRBV7-2
CDR3aa: CASSLRTELFRETQYF
CDR3nt: TGTGCCAGCAGCCTCCGGACTGAGCTGTTTCGAGAGACCCAGTACTTC

abundance: many
j_gene: TRBJ2-3
d_gene: NA
v_gene: TRBV20-1
CDR3aa: CSARGVASTDTQYF
CDR3nt: TGCAGTGCTAGGGGGGTTGCTAGCACAGATACGCAGTATTTT

abundance: many
j_gene: TRBJ2-7
d_gene: NA
v_gene: TRBV5-1
CDR3aa: CASSLATGFDYEQYF
CDR3nt: TGCGCCAGCAGCTTGGCCACGGGGTTCGACTACGAGCAGTACTTC

abundance: few
j_gene: TRBJ2-5
d_gene: NA
v_gene: TRBV5-1
CDR3aa: CASSYEGPSETQYF
CDR3nt: TGCGCCAGCAGCTACGAGGGGCCCTCAGAGACCCAGTACTTC

abundance: many
j_gene: TRBJ1-1
d_gene: TRBD1
v_gene: TRBV10-3
CDR3aa: CAISDRDRAPNTEAFF
CDR3nt: TGTGCCATCAGTGACCGGGACAGGGCTCCGAACACTGAAGCTTTCTTT

abundance: NA
j_gene: TRBJ2-2
d_gene: NA
v_gene: TRBV12-3/TRBV12-4
CDR3aa: CASRDESGSSYRELFF
CDR3nt: TGTGCCAGCAGGGACGAATCGGGCTCTTCCTATCGGGAGCTGTTTTTT

abundance: few
j_gene: TRBJ1-4
d_gene: NA
v_gene: TRBV18
CDR3aa: CASSPPGENEKLFF
CDR3nt: TGTGCCAGCTCACCACCGGGGGAAAATGAAAAACTGTTTTTT

abundance: NA
j_gene: TRBJ1-1
d_gene: NA
v_gene: TRBV5-1
CDR3aa: CASSRGGATSDTEAFF
CDR3nt: TGCGCCAGCAGCCGGGGGGGGGCTACATCTGACACTGAAGCTTTCTTT

abundance: many
j_gene: TRBJ2-5
d_gene: NA
v_gene: TRBV2
CDR3aa: CASTQETQYF
CDR3nt: TGTGCCAGCACCCAAGAGACCCAGTACTTC

abundance: many
j_gene: TRBJ2-1
d_gene: TRBD2
v_gene: TRBV7-2
CDR3aa: CASSPIAGASYNEQFF
CDR3nt: TGTGCCAGCAGCCCAATAGCGGGGGCCTCCTACAATGAGCAGTTCTTC

abundance: many
j_gene: TRBJ2-3
d_gene: TRBD2
v_gene: TRBV4-2
CDR3aa: CASSQDGLAGVGDTQYF
CDR3nt: TGTGCCAGCAGCCAAGATGGACTAGCGGGGGTCGGAGATACGCAGTATTTT

abundance: many
j_gene: TRBJ2-3
d_gene: TRBD1
v_gene: TRBV6-5
CDR3aa: CASRRQGGTDTQYF
CDR3nt: TGTGCCAGCCGAAGACAGGGCGGCACAGATACGCAGTATTTT

abundance: many
j_gene: TRBJ2-3
d_gene: NA
v_gene: TRBV3-1
CDR3aa: CASSYTTDTQYF
CDR3nt: TGTGCCAGCAGCTACACCACAGATACGCAGTATTTT

abundance: many
j_gene: TRBJ2-1
d_gene: TRBD2
v_gene: TRBV11-1
CDR3aa: CASSPGLAGTSSYNEQFF
CDR3nt: TGTGCCAGCAGCCCGGGACTAGCGGGAACCAGCTCCTACAATGAGCAGTTCTTC

abundance: many
j_gene: TRBJ2-1
d_gene: NA
v_gene: TRBV5-1
CDR3aa: CASSPDSSGEQFF
CDR3nt: TGCGCCAGCAGCCCCGACAGCTCTGGTGAGCAGTTCTTC

abundance: many
j_gene: TRBJ2-3
d_gene: NA
v_gene: TRBV20-1
CDR3aa: CSATPAARTDTQYF
CDR3nt: TGCAGTGCTACACCGGCCGCTCGTACAGATACGCAGTATTTT

abundance: few
j_gene: TRBJ2-2
d_gene: NA
v_gene: TRBV7-2
CDR3aa: CASSLVFHTGELFF
CDR3nt: TGTGCCAGCAGCTTAGTCTTCCACACCGGGGAGCTGTTTTTT

abundance: many
j_gene: TRBJ2-6
d_gene: TRBD1
v_gene: TRBV10-2
CDR3aa: CASRDTGGQSGANVLTF
CDR3nt: TGCGCCAGCAGGGACACAGGGGGCCAATCTGGGGCCAACGTCCTGACTTTC

abundance: many
j_gene: TRBJ2-5
d_gene: NA
v_gene: TRBV15
CDR3aa: CATRRGGETQYF
CDR3nt: TGTGCCACTAGGAGGGGTGGGGAGACCCAGTACTTC

abundance: many
j_gene: TRBJ1-2
d_gene: TRBD1
v_gene: TRBV28
CDR3aa: CASSLQGGGYTF
CDR3nt: TGTGCCAGCAGTTTACAGGGGGGTGGCTACACCTTC